This T cell receptor beta chain was captured in a study of glioma-infiltrating T cells after dendritic cell vaccination. The primer mix had 60 V beta and 13 J beta primers. Produced via immunoSEQ multiplex PCR; TCRdb's table is partial and in-frame only. The repertoire holds around 87,000 clones, with 75% to 90% as singletons. Germline V gene data show CDR1 as MGHRA and CDR2 as YSYEKL. This CDR3 contains 14 residues. After removal of 0 bases from V and 3 bases from J, the junction contained 0 bases not matched to a gene. Time point described: after dendritic cell vaccination, including at tumor progression/relapse.

V usage is TRBV4-1 and J usage is TRBJ2-5; 8 nucleotides line up with TRBD2. The receptor was isolated from a human donor with glioblastoma. Sequenced material: blood, taken after dendritic cell vaccination. This chain's CDR3 is CASSQEAGEETQYF. CDR3 nucleotides: TGCGCCAGCAGCCAAGAAGCGGGGGAAGAGACCCAGTACTTC.